The 20 T cell receptor beta chains below were found in one sample sequenced in a study of Ad26.COV2.S vaccination and SARS-CoV-2 variants. The sample's treatment: roughly 19 received Ad26.COV2.S at low or high dose, single or two shots; 5 received placebo; per-sample allocation not given. Sample collection was performed on day 63 after the first vaccine or placebo injection. The repertoire was sequenced with immunoSEQ multiplex PCR; TCRdb's copy has only in-frame clones and lacks some. The sample carries 440,000 or so clones, 80% to 95% recorded once. The specimen comprised peripheral blood, sampled in a trial of Ad26.COV2.S vaccine versus placebo. Receptors were obtained from a person between 18 and 65 years old who received the Ad26.COV2.S COVID-19 vaccine or a placebo.

Only one count was recorded for this clone. This chain joins TRBV29-1 and TRBJ1-1, with a possible D match to TRBD1 (5 bases). V was pared by 3 bases and J by 4 bases, with 9 bases between. The CDR3 has 12 amino acids. CDR1 and CDR2 from the germline V gene are SQVTM and ANQGSEA. This chain's CDR3 is CSVDGRGTEAFF. The CDR3 DNA is TGCAGCGTTGATGGGAGGGGCACTGAAGCTTTCTTT. Based on the CDR3 plus reference TRBV29-1 and TRBJ1-1, the full variable domain is SAVISQKPSRDICQRGTSLTIQCQVDSQVTMMFWYRQQPGQSLTLIATANQGSEATYESGFVIDKFPISRPNLTFSTLTVSNMSPEDSSIYLCSVDGRGTEAFFGQGTRLTVV.

The chain combines TRBV14 with TRBJ2-5, with D perhaps TRBD1 (5 bases). Deletions cut 3 bases from V and 2 bases from J, with 16 bases between. Germline values: CDR1 SGHDN, CDR2 FVKESK. The CDR3 extends over 16 amino acids. CDR3: CASSHFSGQRQETQYF. The CDR3 nucleotides read TGTGCCAGCAGCCACTTCTCCGGACAACGTCAAGAGACCCAGTACTTC.

The chain employs TRBV11-2 and TRBJ2-1, with 7 nucleotides matching TRBD2. V shed 1 base and J 9 bases; nucleotides not matched to a gene: 15. The CDR3 loop spans 17 amino acids. Germline V lookup: CDR1 SGHAT, CDR2 FQNNGV. CDR3 bases: TGTGCCAGCAGCTTAGTACCTTTTAGGAGCGGGGCCTTTGAGCAGTTCTTC. This encodes CASSLVPFRSGAFEQFF. The full variable domain, in which reference TRBV11-2 and TRBJ2-1 provide the parts outside the CDR3, is EAGVAQSPRYKIIEKRQSVAFWCNPISGHATLYWYQQILGQGPKLLIQFQNNGVVDDSQLPKDRFSAERLKGVDSTLKIQPAKLEDSAVYLCASSLVPFRSGAFEQFFGPGTRLTVL.

This clone occurred once. The J gene is TRBJ1-1, the V gene TRBV4-3; tentatively, D is TRBD1 (6 bases). This CDR3 has 14 residues. In germline, CDR1 is LGHNA, CDR2 YSLEER. Trimming took 2 bases from V and 4 from J, leaving 11 bases between them. The CDR3 spells CASSQFGGGTEAFF. CDR3 nucleotides: TGCGCCAGCAGCCAATTTGGAGGGGGCACTGAAGCTTTCTTT.

This clone was recorded only once. The chain has TRBV3-1 (or the pseudogene TRBV3-2) and TRBJ1-2; possible D gene TRBD1, 5 bases. Trimming took 1 base from V and 5 from J, leaving 17 bases between them. Germline loops: CDR1 LGHDT, CDR2 YNNKEL (reference sequence). This CDR3 has 16 residues. The CDR3 protein is CASSQGGRTRGYGYTF. CDR3 DNA: TGTGCCAGCAGCCAAGGGGGACGTACTCGAGGGTATGGCTACACCTTC.

The chain carries TRBV6-2 or TRBV6-3 and TRBJ2-7; 10 positions agree with TRBD2. The germline V gene has CDR1 MNHEY and CDR2 SVGEGT. J lost 3 bases, V lost 4 bases, and 12 bases had no gene match. The CDR3 covers 17 residues. The CDR3 region has the DNA TGTGCCAGCAGTTCCATTCTCTTGACTAGCGGGTACTACGAGCAGTACTTC. The encoded protein is CASSSILLTSGYYEQYF.

About this clone itself: The sample carries other DNA sequences with the same CDR3. J is TRBJ1-1 and V is TRBV5-6; possible D gene TRBD1, 5 bases. Germline V gives CDR1 SGHDT, CDR2 YYEEEE. The V gene lost 0 bases and the J gene lost 2 bases, with 5 bases spanning the gap. There are 13 residues in the CDR3. Written as DNA, the CDR3 is TGTGCCAGCAGCTTGGGGACAAACACTGAAGCTTTCTTT. It yields the protein CASSLGTNTEAFF.

This chain links TRBV24-1 with TRBJ2-3; 9 positions match TRBD1. Germline V gene lookup returns CDR1 KGHDR and CDR2 SFDVKD. There are 14 residues in the CDR3. Trimming took 9 bases from V and 3 from J; bases not matched to a gene: 6. In DNA, the CDR3 is TGTGCCACCCGTGGACAGGGGCGTACAGATACGCAGTATTTT. Translated: CATRGQGRTDTQYF.

The chain recombines TRBV20-1 with TRBJ2-7, with D perhaps matching TRBD1 (5 bases). Germline CDR1 is DFQATT and CDR2 is SNEGSKA (reference sequence). Trimming removed 5 bases at V and 4 bases at J, with 6 bases between. The CDR3 consists of 10 residues. This chain's CDR3 is CSAAGYEQYF. CDR3 nucleotides: TGCAGTGCTGCAGGGTACGAGCAGTACTTC.

The chain joins TRBV19 to TRBJ1-6; 9 bases map to TRBD1. This CDR3 region has 15 residues. The germline CDR1 and CDR2 sequences are LNHDA and SQIVND (reference sequence). J was trimmed by 5 bases and V by 5 bases; bases with no gene match: 4. The CDR3 spells CASSPGTGNNSPLHF. The CDR3 DNA is TGTGCCAGTAGTCCCGGGACAGGGAATAATTCACCCCTCCACTTT.

The V gene is TRBV5-4, the J gene TRBJ2-1; the D gene is possibly TRBD1 (5 bases). Germline loops: CDR1 SGHNT, CDR2 YYREEE (reference sequence). Trimming stripped 1 base from V and 8 bases from J, with 13 bases between. This CDR3 comprises 14 residues. The CDR3 DNA is TGTGCCAGCAGCTTGTTAGTAGCCAGGGATGAGCAGTTCTTC. Amino acids: CASSLLVARDEQFF.

The chain recombines TRBV11-2 with TRBJ2-7; D tentatively reads TRBD1 or TRBD2 (5 bases each). Germline CDR1 reads SGHAT; CDR2 reads FQNNGV. The CDR3 loop spans 14 amino acids. The germline V and J ends were trimmed by 5 bases and 5 bases, with 16 bases remaining between them. The DNA for the CDR3 is TGTGCCAGCAGCAGGGGACGAGGATACCACGAGCAGTACTTC. Amino acids: CASSRGRGYHEQYF.

The CDR3 bases are TGTGCCAGCAGCTTAGGGACAGGGTATGGCTACACCTTC. This gives the protein CASSLGTGYGYTF. The chain uses TRBV7-9 and TRBJ1-2; TRBD1 matches 8 bases. Trimming at V came to 1 base and at J to 5 bases, leaving 0 bases not matched to a gene. Per the germline V gene, CDR1 is SEHNR and CDR2 is FQNEAQ (reference sequence). CDR3 size: 13 residues.

This clone appeared once. V and J are TRBV7-9 and TRBJ1-4; D not certain. The germline CDR1 and CDR2 sequences are SEHNR and FQNEAQ (reference sequence). V lost 2 bases and J 1 base, leaving 11 bases between the germline ends. The CDR3 length is 16 residues. The CDR3 bases are TGTGCCAGCAGCTTAAACTTGAGAGTAACTAATGAAAAACTGTTTTTT. Translating gives CASSLNLRVTNEKLFF.

This chain links TRBV5-1 with TRBJ2-1; TRBD2 aligns across 13 bases. This CDR3 is built from 15 residues. V dropped 3 bases and J dropped 10; count of bases not matched to a gene: 7. Germline lookup yields CDR1 SGHRS and CDR2 YFSETQ. CDR3 in DNA: TGCGCCAGCAGCTACACTAGCGGGGGGGCCGGGGAGCAGTTCTTC. It yields the protein CASSYTSGGAGEQFF.

The CDR3, as DNA: TGTGCCAGCAGCCAAACGGCAGGAAAGGGGGATGAGCAGTTCTTC. Translation gives CASSQTAGKGDEQFF. The gene calls are TRBV3-1 (or the pseudogene TRBV3-2) and TRBJ2-1; the D gene is possibly TRBD1 (6 bases). The CDR3 loop spans 15 amino acids. Germline lookup yields CDR1 LGHDT and CDR2 YNNKEL (reference sequence). V was clipped by 2 bases and J by 8 bases, with 16 bases between them.

The V gene is TRBV27, the J gene TRBJ2-4, with unresolved D. CDR3 size: 14 residues. Looked up from germline, CDR1 is MNHEY and CDR2 is SMNVEV (reference sequence). Trimming cost V 6 bases and J 7 bases, with 16 bases left between them. The CDR3 protein is CASRQRSTVNIQYF. CDR3 sequence (DNA): TGTGCCAGCAGGCAGCGTTCGACCGTTAACATTCAGTACTTC.

The gene calls are TRBV4-1 and TRBJ1-1; D is unresolved. The CDR3 runs to 14 residues. Germline V gene lookup returns CDR1 MGHRA and CDR2 YSYEKL. Trimming took off 1 base at V and 7 bases at J, with 13 bases between the two ends. CDR3 nucleotide sequence: TGCGCCAGCAGCCAAGGTCCTTTAGGATTTGAAGCTTTCTTT. It translates to CASSQGPLGFEAFF.

This chain connects TRBV7-9 to TRBJ1-2; 11 bases match TRBD1. The J segment lost 6 bases and the V segment lost 4 bases, leaving 13 bases of the junction unmatched. This CDR3 has 17 residues. Germline V CDR1 and CDR2: SEHNR, FQNEAQ (reference sequence). The CDR3 sequence is CASSSHWDRGISNGYTF. The DNA of the CDR3 is TGTGCCAGCAGCTCTCACTGGGACAGGGGGATTTCTAATGGCTACACCTTC.

Concerning this clone: One junction end disagrees with the germline gene, perhaps due to a read error. The V and J genes are TRBV7-7 and TRBJ2-5; 11 bases match TRBD2. Germline CDR1 reads SSHAT; CDR2 reads FNYEAQ (reference sequence). CDR3 length equals 15 residues. DNA for the CDR3: TGTGCTAGCAGCCCTAGCGGGGGGCTCCAAGAGACCCAGTACTTC. Translated: CASSPSGGLQETQYF.